One and the same sample provided the 15 T cell receptor beta chains below, sequenced in a study of shared clonotypes between healthy human individuals. TCRdb keeps only in-frame clones here, not all; method: immunoSEQ multiplex PCR. The sample yields over 950,000 clones, 60% to 85% seen once. Sequenced input: memory CD4+ T cells from PBMCs. Regarding subset: CD45RA-negative fraction. The receptors stem from a young man in good health. Some clones in this sample may be carry-over from other donors' samples.

The chain is built from TRBV10-2 and TRBJ1-1; the D gene is possibly TRBD1 (6 bases). The CDR3 spans 19 residues. Looked up from germline, CDR1 is WSHSY and CDR2 is SAAADI. Trimming removed 0 bases at V and 7 bases at J, with 27 bases between. Written as DNA, the CDR3 is TGCGCCAGCAGTGAGTCGTCGCAGGGGATAGTACAGCCCGGCCTTGAAGCTTTCTTT. It yields the protein CASSESSQGIVQPGLEAFF.

The CDR3, as DNA: TGTGCCATCAGTGCTGGGGAAGGTGAAAAACTGTTTTTT. The encoded protein is CAISAGEGEKLFF. The J gene is TRBJ1-4, the V gene TRBV10-3; D gene unclear. The CDR3 length is 13 residues. Germline CDR1 and CDR2: ENHRY and SYGVKD. V was shortened by 4 bases and J by 7 bases, with 10 bases between the two germline ends.

The chain recombines TRBV5-1 with TRBJ1-5; the match to TRBD1 covers 7 bases. Germline-derived CDR1 and CDR2 are SGHRS and YFSETQ. V lost 1 base, J lost 5 bases, and 3 bases stayed unmatched. This CDR3 region has 14 residues. The CDR3 here is CASSLTGDDQPQHF. CDR3 DNA sequence: TGCGCCAGCAGCTTGACAGGGGACGATCAGCCCCAGCATTTT.

V and J are TRBV5-1 and TRBJ2-4, with 12 bases lining up with TRBD1. Germline V gene lookup returns CDR1 SGHRS and CDR2 YFSETQ. The junction had 4 bases not matched to a gene; V was cut back by 10 bases and J by 2 bases. This CDR3 comprises 14 residues. In DNA form, the CDR3 reads TGCGCCTCAGGGACAGGGGGCACCAAAAACATTCAGTACTTC. Its protein product is CASGTGGTKNIQYF.

This chain uses TRBV6-1 with TRBJ2-1; D ambiguous. Trimming removed 6 bases from V and 1 base from J, with 10 bases in between. The CDR3 runs to 14 residues. Per the germline V gene, CDR1 is MNHNS and CDR2 is SASEGT. The DNA of the CDR3 is TGTGCCAGCAGAACCATCTCTTCCTACAATGAGCAGTTCTTC. Protein: CASRTISSYNEQFF.

V and J are TRBV10-2 and TRBJ1-1; perhaps TRBD1 as D (6 bases). The germline V gene encodes CDR1 WSHSY and CDR2 SAAADI. The CDR3 is 16 amino acids. Trimming removed 0 bases at V and 0 bases at J, with 11 bases between. CDR3 residues: CASSESVSGVNTEAFF. CDR3 nucleotide sequence: TGCGCCAGCAGTGAGTCAGTTTCAGGGGTGAACACTGAAGCTTTCTTT.

The rearrangement joins TRBV5-1 to TRBJ1-1; D perhaps matches TRBD1 (5 bases). The CDR3 runs to 14 residues. CDR1 and CDR2 (germline): SGHRS, YFSETQ. Trimming took off 4 bases at V and 1 base at J, with 11 bases between the two ends. The CDR3 loop reads CASSRAGWNTEAFF. CDR3 DNA: TGCGCCAGCAGCCGGGCAGGGTGGAACACTGAAGCTTTCTTT.

The CDR3 loop reads CSVRTSGRAGSYNEQFF. The CDR3 DNA follows: TGCAGCGTCCGGACTAGCGGGAGGGCCGGTTCCTACAATGAGCAGTTCTTC. The chain uses TRBV29-1 and TRBJ2-1, with 15 bases identical to TRBD2. Germline CDR1 reads SQVTM; CDR2 reads ANQGSEA. There are 17 residues in the CDR3. V shed 6 bases and J 1 base; nucleotides not matched to a gene: 7.

This chain joins TRBV7-9 and TRBJ2-7; D may match TRBD1 or TRBD2 (5 bases each). The germline V and J ends were trimmed by 0 bases and 7 bases, with 7 bases remaining between them. The germline CDR1 and CDR2 sequences are SEHNR and FQNEAQ (reference sequence). CDR3 length: 12 residues. The CDR3, as DNA: TGTGCCAGCAGCTTAGCGGGGGAGGAGCAGTACTTC. This encodes CASSLAGEEQYF.

The chain employs TRBV5-4 and TRBJ1-4, with TRBD1 identical over 11 bases. The V gene's germline CDR1 is SGHNT and CDR2 YYREEE (reference sequence). The CDR3 length is 15 residues. The junction had 6 bases not matched to a gene; V was cut back by 4 bases and J by 7 bases. CDR3 protein: CASSRRGTGGEKLFF. The CDR3 nucleotides read TGTGCCAGCAGCCGGCGGGGGACAGGGGGTGAAAAACTGTTTTTT.

The V gene is TRBV6-1, the J gene TRBJ2-1; 12 nucleotides agree with TRBD2. Germline values: CDR1 MNHNS, CDR2 SASEGT. V lost 6 bases, J lost 5 bases, and 2 bases stayed unmatched. This CDR3 is 14 amino acids long. CDR3 sequence reads: CASRLAGGHNEQFF. The CDR3 coding sequence is TGTGCCAGCAGGCTAGCGGGAGGGCACAATGAGCAGTTCTTC.

This clone was counted a single time. The chain recombines TRBV2 with TRBJ2-7, with D possibly matching TRBD2 (6 bases). Trimming stripped 6 bases from V and 11 bases from J, with 17 bases between. The germline gives CDR1 SNHLY, CDR2 FYNNEI. The CDR3 consists of 12 residues. This CDR3 is CASSEGWRGEYF. The CDR3 DNA sequence: TGTGCCAGCAGCGAGGGGTGGAGGGGAGAGTACTTC.

The chain is built from TRBV10-3 and TRBJ1-2; weak D call: TRBD1 (6 bases). Germline assignment: CDR1 ENHRY and CDR2 SYGVKD. Trimming pared 0 bases from V and 4 bases from J, leaving 12 bases between. This CDR3 is built from 15 residues. The DNA of the CDR3 is TGTGCCATCAGTGAGTCCGGGGGGCGCATCTATGGCTACACCTTC. Encoded protein: CAISESGGRIYGYTF.

The table lists this clone with a count of one. The chain uses TRBV6-6 and TRBJ2-7; TRBD2 aligns across 11 bases. The CDR3 totals 16 residues. The ends lost 9 bases at V and 2 bases at J; junction bases unmatched: 12. Germline V gene sequence: CDR1 MNHNY, CDR2 SVGAGI (reference sequence). The CDR3 region has the DNA TGTGCCAGTAGGTTGAAACTAGCGGGGGTTACCTACGAGCAGTACTTC. Translating it yields CASRLKLAGVTYEQYF.

Here the CDR3 DNA reads TGTGCCAGCAGTTTACTTCCGGGACAGGGGGCGAGGACTGAAGCTTTCTTT. Protein product: CASSLLPGQGARTEAFF. The chain is built from TRBV28 and TRBJ1-1; TRBD1 aligns across 12 bases. The CDR3 sequence is 17 residues long. V shed 2 bases, J shed 5 bases, and the junction held 9 bases outside the gene matches. CDR1 and CDR2 from the germline V gene are MDHEN and SYDVKM.